This section outlines one TCR beta chain sequence together with its context. Germline V CDR1 and CDR2: SGHAT, FQNNGV. V gave up 6 bases and J gave up 6 bases, with 15 bases separating them. The length of the CDR3 is 15 residues. As processed by the authors: Scientists estimated how many nucleated cells there were by amplifying reference gene primers. Clones were read by immunoSEQ multiplex PCR, and TCRdb kept only the in-frame ones, dropping some. That table furnishes V, J and clone size, whereas the DNA furnished D and trimming. The table lists 100,000 to 150,000 clones, 70% to 90% of them singletons. The data stem from a study of blood T cell repertoires in COVID-19. Study information: Material from acute and convalescent COVID-19 was sourced from the United States, Italy and Spain. PBMCs, B-cell-depleted T cells, or T cells were the source of the cDNA or gDNA that made up the material.

The sequenced material came from peripheral blood. This clonotype was obtained from a human donor in a cohort sampled during active COVID-19. The chain couples TRBV11-2 to TRBJ1-6; a weak D match, TRBD1 (6 bases). The CDR3 region is CASSWTAYSNSPLHF. The CDR3 DNA is TGTGCCAGCAGTTGGACAGCTTATAGTAATTCACCCCTCCACTTT.